The next 10 T cell receptor beta chains were all read from a single sample in a study of cytotoxic CD8 clonotypes in ibrutinib-treated CLL (dated by TCRdb to the early 2020s). Library preparation was by the immunoSEQ multiplex PCR assay. This immuneACCESS table, as held by TCRdb, lists in-frame sequences with V and J called but not all clones. Of the missing ones, under half trace to an unresolved V gene in checked studies; the others have no known cause. This sample gives over 250,000 clones in total; more than 70% of them show up just once. Of the sample, approximately 5.6% is held by the ten largest clones. Per the publication, the time point label means: progressive disease on ibrutinib. Sequenced material: PBMCs, taken at disease progression, from a patient treated with ibrutinib. Receptor source: a human donor with chronic lymphocytic leukemia.

The chain has TRBV19 and TRBJ1-6; D is uncertain. The V gene's germline CDR1 is LNHDA and CDR2 SQIVND (reference sequence). The CDR3 covers 15 residues. Trimming cost V 1 base and J 7 bases, with 11 bases left between them. The CDR3: CASSIGPTPNSPLHF. In DNA, the CDR3 is TGTGCCAGTAGTATAGGTCCAACGCCCAATTCACCCCTCCACTTT. The whole variable domain, remainder taken from reference TRBV19 and TRBJ1-6, is DGGITQSPKYLFRKEGQNVTLSCEQNLNHDAMYWYRQDPGQGLRLIYYSQIVNDFQKGDIAEGYSVSREKKESFPLTVTSAQKNPTAFYLCASSIGPTPNSPLHFGNGTRLTVT.

This clone was counted only a few times. This chain links TRBV6-4 with TRBJ2-7, with D unclear. The germline V gene has CDR1 MRHNA and CDR2 SNTAGT. The CDR3 runs to 14 residues. V lost 6 bases, J lost 0 bases, and 12 bases lay in between. The CDR3 spells CASRGYDTSYEQYF. The CDR3 DNA reads as TGTGCCAGCAGGGGTTACGATACCTCCTACGAGCAGTACTTC.

This clone occurred a few times. The rearrangement joins TRBV13 to TRBJ2-7; the match to TRBD2 covers 12 bases. Looked up from germline, CDR1 is PRHDT and CDR2 is FYEKMQ (reference sequence). The trim removed 10 bases at V and 2 bases at J, leaving 6 bases unmatched. The CDR3 has 14 residues. The chain's CDR3 is CATSSGRGPYEQYF. The CDR3 nucleotides are TGTGCCACCTCTAGCGGGAGGGGGCCCTACGAGCAGTACTTC.

V gene TRBV7-2 combines with J gene TRBJ2-5; D gene unclear. Trimming took off 8 bases at V and 0 bases at J, with 10 bases between the two ends. CDR1 is SGHTA, CDR2 FQGNSA, per germline. The CDR3 spans 13 residues. The DNA of the CDR3 is TGTGCCAGCCTAACGAGATACCAAGAGACCCAGTACTTC. This sequence encodes CASLTRYQETQYF.

The rearrangement uses TRBV6-1 and TRBJ1-1; perhaps TRBD1 as D (5 bases). The CDR3 is 13 residues long. Germline CDR1 and CDR2: MNHNS and SASEGT. With 7 bases removed from V and 3 bases from J, the gap between germline ends came to 12 bases. CDR3 coding DNA: TGTGCCAGCACTAAGACAGTTTACACTGAAGCTTTCTTT. Amino acid sequence: CASTKTVYTEAFF.

The chain links TRBV18 to TRBJ1-5; unclear D gene. The CDR3 length is 14 residues. Germline V gene lookup returns CDR1 KGHSH and CDR2 LQKENI. Trimming pared 4 bases from V and 0 bases from J, leaving 7 bases between. In DNA, the CDR3 is TGTGCCAGCTCACGAGAACATAGCAATCAGCCCCAGCATTTT. Translated: CASSREHSNQPQHF.

The chain uses TRBV4-3 and TRBJ2-1, with TRBD2 as a possible D gene (5 bases). V dropped 0 bases and J dropped 3 bases, with 12 bases sitting between them. The V gene's germline CDR1 is LGHNA and CDR2 YSLEER. CDR3 length: 16 residues. The CDR3 here is CASSQETGRIYNEQFF. CDR3 DNA: TGCGCCAGCAGCCAAGAGACGGGAAGGATCTACAATGAGCAGTTCTTC.

CDR3 in amino acids: CASSFAGGDNQPQHF. CDR3 nucleotides: TGCGCCAGCAGCTTCGCGGGGGGCGACAATCAGCCCCAGCATTTT. This chain joins TRBV5-1 and TRBJ1-5; D may be TRBD1 (6 bases). Germline-derived CDR1 and CDR2 are SGHRS and YFSETQ. The CDR3 has 15 residues. The V end was cut by 2 bases, the J end by 3 bases, with 12 bases between.

This clone was counted a few times. The chain recombines TRBV9 with TRBJ2-3; 8 positions match TRBD1. Germline CDR1 reads SGDLS; CDR2 reads YYNGEE. The CDR3 has 16 residues. Germline trimming cut 2 bases from V and 4 bases from J; bases unmatched to any gene: 9. CDR3 nucleotides: TGTGCCAGCAGCGTCCAGGACAGGGCCCAGGCAGATACGCAGTATTTT. Protein: CASSVQDRAQADTQYF.

The rearrangement uses TRBV5-6 and TRBJ2-3, with 7 bases aligning to TRBD2. Germline V gene data show CDR1 as SGHDT and CDR2 as YYEEEE. Trimming cost V 0 bases and J 5 bases; bases outside gene matches: 0. This CDR3 is 13 amino acids long. The CDR3 bases are TGTGCCAGCAGCTTGGCGGGGGGAGATACGCAGTATTTT. It specifies CASSLAGGDTQYF. Based on the CDR3 plus reference TRBV5-6 and TRBJ2-3, the full variable domain is DAGVTQSPTHLIKTRGQQVTLRCSPKSGHDTVSWYQQALGQGPQFIFQYYEEEERQRGNFPDRFSGHQFPNYSSELNVNALLLGDSALYLCASSLAGGDTQYFGPGTRLTVL.